This T cell receptor (beta chain) comes out of a study of response to subunit inactivated influenza vaccine. One entry per CDR3 protein results from TCRdb running MiXCR on the RT-PCR reads. The repertoire has around 200,000 distinct CDR3 sequences, about a tenth of them found once; the top ten carry 9.5% to 13%. The CDR3 consists of 16 residues. With 5 bases clipped from V and 2 bases from J, the junction kept 7 bases outside the gene matches. This clonotype was seen at least ten times. The material was non-naive T cells sorted from PBMCs, obtained on the day of vaccination. This clonotype originated in a man in his fifties or sixties who received an inactivated influenza vaccine. The rearrangement joins TRBV12-3 or TRBV12-4 to TRBJ2-1; 9 bases align to TRBD2. CDR3 coding DNA: TGTGCCAGCAGTCCTATAGCGGGAGCCCCCTACAATGAGCAGTTCTTC. Residues: CASSPIAGAPYNEQFF.